This T cell receptor beta chain was identified in a study of CD8 T cells in Susac syndrome. Whole-study results and caveats: By the study's own acknowledgment, its TCR sequencing and HLA analysis included relatively few individuals.

Negative isolation was used for CD8+ and CD4+ T cells and FACS enrichment for TEMRA cells. Comment on this clonotype: Its specificity is not known.

The germline V gene has CDR1 SEHNR and CDR2 FQNEAQ (reference sequence). This CDR3 is 16 amino acids long. J gave up 5 bases and V 3 bases, and 11 bases lay outside the gene matches. With random hexamers, 0.5 to 1 ug RNA was reverse transcribed. The authors amplified TCR beta CDR3 across 54 Vbeta and 13 Jbeta using immunoSEQ multiplex PCR. One entry per CDR3 protein results from TCRdb running MiXCR on the immunoSEQ multiplex PCR reads. Of about 140,000 distinct CDR3 sequences detected, around 94% appear once; the ten largest clones hold 0.075% to 0.1%. This rearrangement joins TRBV7-9 to TRBJ2-7; TRBD2 aligns across 9 bases. The sequence was collected from a human donor in good health. Material: CD4+ T cells from PBMCs. The CDR3 here is CASSFLGGRALDEQYF. CDR3 bases: TGTGCCAGCAGCTTTCTTGGCGGGAGGGCCCTAGACGAGCAGTACTTC.